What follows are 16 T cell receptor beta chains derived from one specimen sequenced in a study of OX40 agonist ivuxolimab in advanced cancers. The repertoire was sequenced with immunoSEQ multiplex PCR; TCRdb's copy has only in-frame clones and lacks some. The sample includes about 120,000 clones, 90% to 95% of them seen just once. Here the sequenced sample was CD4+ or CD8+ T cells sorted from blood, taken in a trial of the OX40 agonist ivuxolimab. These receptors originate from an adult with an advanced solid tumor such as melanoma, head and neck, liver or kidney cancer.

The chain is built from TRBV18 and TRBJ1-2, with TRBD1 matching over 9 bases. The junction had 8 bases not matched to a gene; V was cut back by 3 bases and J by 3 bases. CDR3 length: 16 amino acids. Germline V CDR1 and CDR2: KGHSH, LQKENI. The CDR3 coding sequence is TGTGCCAGCTCACCCGTCCCGGGACAGGGATACTATGGCTACACCTTC. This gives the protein CASSPVPGQGYYGYTF.

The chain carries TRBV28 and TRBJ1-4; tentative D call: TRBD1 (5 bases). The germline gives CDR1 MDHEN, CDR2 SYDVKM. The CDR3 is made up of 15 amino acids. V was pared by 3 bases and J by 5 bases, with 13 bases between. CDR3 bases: TGTGCCAGCAGTTTGGCGGGATCAGGGAATGAAAAACTGTTTTTT. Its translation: CASSLAGSGNEKLFF.

The CDR3 protein is CASSPPPGPDSYNEQFF. The CDR3, as DNA: TGTGCCAGCAGCCCCCCCCCGGGACCTGACTCCTACAATGAGCAGTTCTTC. The genes are TRBV7-9 and TRBJ2-1; D possibly matches TRBD1 or TRBD2 (5 bases each). The CDR3 has 17 amino acids. CDR1 and CDR2 (germline): SEHNR, FQNEAQ (reference sequence). V lost 5 bases and J lost 0, with 17 bases in between.

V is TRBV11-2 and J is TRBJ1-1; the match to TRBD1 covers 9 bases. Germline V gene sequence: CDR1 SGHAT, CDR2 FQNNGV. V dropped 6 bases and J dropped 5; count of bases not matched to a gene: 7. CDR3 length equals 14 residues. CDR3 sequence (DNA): TGTGCCAGCAGATACAGGGGGCAGGGGACTGAAGCTTTCTTT. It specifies CASRYRGQGTEAFF.

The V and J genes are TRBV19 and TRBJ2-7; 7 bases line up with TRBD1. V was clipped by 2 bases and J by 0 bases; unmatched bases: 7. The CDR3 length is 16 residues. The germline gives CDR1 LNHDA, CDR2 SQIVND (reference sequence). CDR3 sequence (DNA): TGTGCCAGTAGTATAATGGGGGACAGAGGCTCCTACGAGCAGTACTTC. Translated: CASSIMGDRGSYEQYF.

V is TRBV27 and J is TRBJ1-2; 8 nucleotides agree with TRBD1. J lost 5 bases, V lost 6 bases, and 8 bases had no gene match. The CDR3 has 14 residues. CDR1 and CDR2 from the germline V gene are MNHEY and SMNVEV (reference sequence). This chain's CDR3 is CASSRDRRGYGYTF. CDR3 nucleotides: TGTGCCAGCAGCCGGGACAGGAGGGGATATGGCTACACCTTC.

CDR3: CASKRDRGGYEQYF. CDR3 coding DNA: TGTGCCAGCAAACGCGACAGGGGTGGCTACGAGCAGTACTTC. The V gene is TRBV6-5, the J gene TRBJ2-7; 8 bases fit TRBD1. The germline V gene encodes CDR1 MNHEY and CDR2 SVGAGI. CDR3 length: 14 residues. Losses at the gene ends were 7 bases for V and 3 bases for J; bases not matched to a gene: 8.

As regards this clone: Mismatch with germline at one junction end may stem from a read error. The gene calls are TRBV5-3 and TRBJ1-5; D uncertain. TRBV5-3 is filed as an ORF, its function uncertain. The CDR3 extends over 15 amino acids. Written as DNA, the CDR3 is TGTGCCAGCAGCTTGGACGGGCTTAGCAATCAGCCCCAGCATTTT. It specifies CASSLDGLSNQPQHF.

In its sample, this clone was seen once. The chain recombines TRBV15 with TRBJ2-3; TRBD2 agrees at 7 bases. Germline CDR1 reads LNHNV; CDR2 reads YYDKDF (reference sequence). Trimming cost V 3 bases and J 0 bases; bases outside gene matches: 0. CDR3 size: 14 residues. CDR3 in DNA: TGTGCCACCAGCAGGCGGGGGAGCACAGATACGCAGTATTTT. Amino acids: CATSRRGSTDTQYF.

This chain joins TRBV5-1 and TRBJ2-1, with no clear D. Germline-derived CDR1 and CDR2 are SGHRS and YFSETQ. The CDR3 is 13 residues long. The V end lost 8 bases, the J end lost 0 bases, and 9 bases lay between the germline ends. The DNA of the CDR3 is TGCGCCAGTCGACTGCTCTCCTACAATGAGCAGTTCTTC. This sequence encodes CASRLLSYNEQFF.

CDR3 nucleotides: TGTGCCAGTAGTATTCGGGGAGCGGGCAATCAGCCCCAGCATTTT. Residues: CASSIRGAGNQPQHF. The V call is TRBV19, the J call TRBJ1-5, with unresolved D. Between the trimmed V and J ends, which lost 3 bases and 2 bases, there was a span of 11 bases. The CDR3 covers 15 residues. CDR1 and CDR2 from the germline V gene are LNHDA and SQIVND (reference sequence).

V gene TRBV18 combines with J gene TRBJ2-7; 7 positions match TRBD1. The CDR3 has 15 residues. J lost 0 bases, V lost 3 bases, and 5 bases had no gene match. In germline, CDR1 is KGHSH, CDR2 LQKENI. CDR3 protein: CASSPGQDTSYEQYF. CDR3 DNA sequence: TGTGCCAGCTCACCTGGACAGGACACCTCCTACGAGCAGTACTTC.

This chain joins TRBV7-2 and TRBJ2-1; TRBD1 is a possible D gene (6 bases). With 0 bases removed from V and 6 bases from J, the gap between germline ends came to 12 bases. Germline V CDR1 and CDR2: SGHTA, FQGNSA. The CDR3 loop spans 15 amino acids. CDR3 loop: CASSLALAGVNEQFF. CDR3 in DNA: TGTGCCAGCAGCTTAGCGTTGGCAGGGGTCAATGAGCAGTTCTTC.

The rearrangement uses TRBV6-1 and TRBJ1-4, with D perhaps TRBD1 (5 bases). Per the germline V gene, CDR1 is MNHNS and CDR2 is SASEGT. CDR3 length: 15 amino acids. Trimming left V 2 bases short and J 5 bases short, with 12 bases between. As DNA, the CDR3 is TGTGCCAGCAGTGAACAGCAGGGCTTGAATGAAAAACTGTTTTTT. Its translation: CASSEQQGLNEKLFF.

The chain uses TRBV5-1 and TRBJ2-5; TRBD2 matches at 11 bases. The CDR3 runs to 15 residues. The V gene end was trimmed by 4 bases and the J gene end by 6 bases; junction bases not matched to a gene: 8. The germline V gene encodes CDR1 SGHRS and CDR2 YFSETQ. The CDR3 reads CASSGGLAEVKTQYF. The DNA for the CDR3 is TGCGCCAGCAGCGGGGGACTAGCGGAAGTAAAGACCCAGTACTTC.

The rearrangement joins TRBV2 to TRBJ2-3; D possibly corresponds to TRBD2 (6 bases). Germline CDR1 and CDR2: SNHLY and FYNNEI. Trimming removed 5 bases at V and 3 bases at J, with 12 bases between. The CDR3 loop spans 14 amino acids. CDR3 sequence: CASSLLRETDTQYF. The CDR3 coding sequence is TGTGCCAGCAGTTTACTCCGGGAGACAGATACGCAGTATTTT.